The 5 T cell receptor beta chains listed next were all sequenced from one sample in a study of beta chain features in type 1 diabetes. The study's findings and limits: When Type 1 diabetes patients were examined, their TCRB CDR3s proved moderately but significantly shorter in all four CD4+ subsets.

Sequencing targeted expressed TCRB transcripts, as all isolated RNA had been reverse transcribed. Repertoires were generated with immunoSEQ multiplex PCR, while TCRdb's copy carries only in-frame clones and drops some. The sample lists around 280,000 clones, roughly 15% occurring once. What these receptors recognize is not known. The sample taken for sequencing was naive CD4+ T cells from blood. Source of these receptors: a man younger than 30 with type 1 diabetes.

This chain uses TRBV5-1 with TRBJ1-2; D perhaps matches TRBD1 (6 bases). V was cut by 0 bases and J by 8 bases, with 8 bases left in between. The germline gives CDR1 SGHRS, CDR2 YFSETQ. The CDR3 is 12 amino acids. The CDR3 is CASSLDRDGYTF. The CDR3 coding sequence is TGCGCCAGCAGCTTGGACAGGGACGGCTACACCTTC.

This chain joins TRBV7-9 and TRBJ1-4; 7 positions agree with TRBD1. Germline assignment: CDR1 SEHNR and CDR2 FQNEAQ (reference sequence). This CDR3 has 17 residues. Unmatched junction bases numbered 12, after V lost 1 base and J lost 7 bases. The CDR3 DNA is TGTGCCAGCAGCTTAGGTGTCGGGACAGCCGCGGGTGAAAAACTGTTTTTT. Translated: CASSLGVGTAAGEKLFF.

This clone has only a few counts. The chain recombines TRBV18 with TRBJ2-7; 11 bases line up with TRBD2. CDR3 size: 14 residues. CDR1 and CDR2 (germline): KGHSH, LQKENI. The J segment lost 2 bases and the V segment lost 3 bases, leaving 0 bases of the junction unmatched. The CDR3 DNA follows: TGTGCCAGCTCACCGGGACTAGCGGCCTACGAGCAGTACTTC. It translates to CASSPGLAAYEQYF. Full variable domain (outside the CDR3, taken from reference TRBV18 and TRBJ2-7): NAGVMQNPRHLVRRRGQEARLRCSPMKGHSHVYWYRQLPEEGLKFMVYLQKENIIDESGMPKERFSAEFPKEGPSILRIQQVVRGDSAAYFCASSPGLAAYEQYFGPGTRLTVT.

This clone turned up a few times. The chain links TRBV5-4 to TRBJ2-1; TRBD2 matches at 12 bases. This CDR3 comprises 16 residues. Germline V gene lookup returns CDR1 SGHNT and CDR2 YYREEE (reference sequence). The ends lost 4 bases at V and 6 bases at J; junction bases unmatched: 8. The CDR3 region is CASSPLAGGPRNEQFF. The DNA of the CDR3 is TGTGCCAGCAGCCCCCTAGCGGGAGGGCCTCGCAATGAGCAGTTCTTC.

This clone was seen a handful of times. The chain employs TRBV15 and TRBJ1-2; D ambiguous. Germline-derived CDR1 and CDR2 are LNHNV and YYDKDF (reference sequence). Trimming stripped 0 bases from V and 3 bases from J, with 11 bases between. The CDR3 is 15 amino acids. CDR3 nucleotides: TGTGCCACCAGCAGAGAAACGGGGATTCACTATGGCTACACCTTC. Protein product: CATSRETGIHYGYTF.